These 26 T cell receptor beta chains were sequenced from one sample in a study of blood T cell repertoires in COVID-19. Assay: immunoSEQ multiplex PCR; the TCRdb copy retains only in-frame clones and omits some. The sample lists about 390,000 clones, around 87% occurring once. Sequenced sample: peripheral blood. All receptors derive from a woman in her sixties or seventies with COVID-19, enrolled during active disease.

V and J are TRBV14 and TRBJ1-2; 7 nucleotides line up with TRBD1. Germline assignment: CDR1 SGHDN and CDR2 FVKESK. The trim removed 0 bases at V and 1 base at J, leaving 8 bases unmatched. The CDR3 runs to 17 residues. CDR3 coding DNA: TGTGCCAGCAGCCAAGACACCGGGACAGTTTTTAACTATGGCTACACCTTC. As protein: CASSQDTGTVFNYGYTF.

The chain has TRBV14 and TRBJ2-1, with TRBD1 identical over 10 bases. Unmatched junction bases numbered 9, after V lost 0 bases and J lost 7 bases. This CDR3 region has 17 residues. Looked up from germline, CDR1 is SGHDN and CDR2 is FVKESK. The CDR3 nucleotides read TGTGCCAGCAGCCAAGATTACGGGACAGGGGTTTTTAATGAGCAGTTCTTC. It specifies CASSQDYGTGVFNEQFF.

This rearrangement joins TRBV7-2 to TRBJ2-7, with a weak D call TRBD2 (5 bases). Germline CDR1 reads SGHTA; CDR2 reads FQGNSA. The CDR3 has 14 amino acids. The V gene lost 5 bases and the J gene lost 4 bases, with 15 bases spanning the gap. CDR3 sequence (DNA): TGTGCCAGCAGCCTCCCACTAGACCCGTACGAGCAGTACTTC. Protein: CASSLPLDPYEQYF.

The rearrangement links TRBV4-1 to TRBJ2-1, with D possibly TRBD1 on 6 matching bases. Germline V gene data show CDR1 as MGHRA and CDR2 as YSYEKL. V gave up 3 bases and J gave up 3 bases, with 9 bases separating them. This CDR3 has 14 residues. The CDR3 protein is CASSQGQLYNEQFF. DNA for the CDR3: TGCGCCAGCAGCCAGGGACAACTCTACAATGAGCAGTTCTTC.

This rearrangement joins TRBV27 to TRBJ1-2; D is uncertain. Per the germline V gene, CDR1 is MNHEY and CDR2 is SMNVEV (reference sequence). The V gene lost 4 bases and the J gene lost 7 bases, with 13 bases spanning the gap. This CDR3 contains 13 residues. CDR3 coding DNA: TGTGCCAGCAGTTCAACCCCAGGATCTGGCTACACCTTC. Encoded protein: CASSSTPGSGYTF.

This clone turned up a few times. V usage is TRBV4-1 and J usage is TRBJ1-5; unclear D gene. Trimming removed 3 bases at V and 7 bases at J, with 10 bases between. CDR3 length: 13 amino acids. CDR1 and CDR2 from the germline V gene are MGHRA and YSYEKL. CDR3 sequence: CASSHGSSQPQHF. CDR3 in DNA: TGCGCCAGCAGCCATGGGAGTTCCCAGCCCCAGCATTTT.

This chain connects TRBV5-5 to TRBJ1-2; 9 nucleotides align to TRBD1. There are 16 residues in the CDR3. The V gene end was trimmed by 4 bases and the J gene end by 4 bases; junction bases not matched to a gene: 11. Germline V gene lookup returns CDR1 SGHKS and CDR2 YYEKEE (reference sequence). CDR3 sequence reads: CASSLGTGQGFYGYTF. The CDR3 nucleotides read TGTGCCAGCAGCCTTGGGACAGGGCAGGGGTTCTATGGCTACACCTTC.

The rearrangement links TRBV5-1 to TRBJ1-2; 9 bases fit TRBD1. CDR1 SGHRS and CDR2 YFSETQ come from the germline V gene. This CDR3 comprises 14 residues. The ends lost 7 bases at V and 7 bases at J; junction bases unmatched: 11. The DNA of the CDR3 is TGCGCCAGCGCCCAGGACAGGGGTTCTGGTGGCTACACCTTC. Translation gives CASAQDRGSGGYTF.

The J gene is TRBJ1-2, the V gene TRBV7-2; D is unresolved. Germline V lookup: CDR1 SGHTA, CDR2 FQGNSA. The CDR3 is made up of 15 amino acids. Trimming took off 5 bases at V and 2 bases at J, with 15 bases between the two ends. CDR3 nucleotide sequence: TGTGCCAGCAGCCGCCTTGCGGTTGCGAACTATGGCTACACCTTC. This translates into CASSRLAVANYGYTF.

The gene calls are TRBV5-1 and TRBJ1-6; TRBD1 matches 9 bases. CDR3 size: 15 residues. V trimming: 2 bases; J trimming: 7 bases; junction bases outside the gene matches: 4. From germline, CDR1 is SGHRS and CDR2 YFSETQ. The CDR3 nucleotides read TGCGCCAGCAGCTTACAGACAGGGGGGAATTCACCCCTCCACTTT. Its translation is CASSLQTGGNSPLHF.

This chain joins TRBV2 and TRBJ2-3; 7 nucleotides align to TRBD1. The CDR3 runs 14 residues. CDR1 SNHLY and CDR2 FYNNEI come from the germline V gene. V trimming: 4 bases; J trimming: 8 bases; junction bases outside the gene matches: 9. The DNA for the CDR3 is TGTGCCAGCAGTGCTAACAGGGGACGGGCTACGCAGTATTTT. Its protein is CASSANRGRATQYF.

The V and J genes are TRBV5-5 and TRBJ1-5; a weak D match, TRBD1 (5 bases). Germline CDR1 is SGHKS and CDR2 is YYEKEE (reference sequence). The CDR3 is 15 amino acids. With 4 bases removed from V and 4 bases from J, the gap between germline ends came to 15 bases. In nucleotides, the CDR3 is TGTGCCAGCAGCCCGGCGGGGACCAAGAATCAGCCCCAGCATTTT. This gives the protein CASSPAGTKNQPQHF.

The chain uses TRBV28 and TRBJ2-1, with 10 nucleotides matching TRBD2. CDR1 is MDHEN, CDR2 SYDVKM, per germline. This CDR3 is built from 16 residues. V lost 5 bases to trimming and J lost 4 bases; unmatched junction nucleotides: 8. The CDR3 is CASSTPSGGRYNEQFF. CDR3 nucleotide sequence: TGTGCCAGCAGTACTCCTAGCGGGGGCCGGTACAATGAGCAGTTCTTC.

In DNA, the CDR3 is TGTGCCAGCAACCCCGGGGGGAACACTGAAGCTTTCTTT. This translates into CASNPGGNTEAFF. The chain links TRBV7-9 to TRBJ1-1; a weak D match, TRBD1 (5 bases). The V end was cut by 7 bases, the J end by 1 base, with 10 bases between. Germline V lookup: CDR1 SEHNR, CDR2 FQNEAQ (reference sequence). This CDR3 is 13 amino acids long.

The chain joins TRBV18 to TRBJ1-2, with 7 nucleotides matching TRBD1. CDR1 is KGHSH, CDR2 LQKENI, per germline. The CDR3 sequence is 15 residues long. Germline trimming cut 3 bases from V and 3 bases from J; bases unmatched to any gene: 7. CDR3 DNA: TGTGCCAGCTCACCCGACAGGGCGGCTCACTATGGCTACACCTTC. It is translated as CASSPDRAAHYGYTF.

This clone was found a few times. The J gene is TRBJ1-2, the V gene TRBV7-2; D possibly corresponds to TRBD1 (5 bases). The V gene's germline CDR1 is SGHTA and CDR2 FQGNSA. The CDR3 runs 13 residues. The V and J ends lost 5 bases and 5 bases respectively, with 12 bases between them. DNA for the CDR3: TGTGCCAGCAGCGCGTCCGGGGGGTATGGCTACACCTTC. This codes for CASSASGGYGYTF.

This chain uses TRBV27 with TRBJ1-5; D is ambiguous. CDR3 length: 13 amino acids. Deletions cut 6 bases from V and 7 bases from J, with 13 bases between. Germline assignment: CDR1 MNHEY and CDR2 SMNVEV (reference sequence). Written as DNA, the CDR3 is TGTGCCAGCAGCCTAACCCCACTGCAGCCCCAGCATTTT. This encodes CASSLTPLQPQHF.

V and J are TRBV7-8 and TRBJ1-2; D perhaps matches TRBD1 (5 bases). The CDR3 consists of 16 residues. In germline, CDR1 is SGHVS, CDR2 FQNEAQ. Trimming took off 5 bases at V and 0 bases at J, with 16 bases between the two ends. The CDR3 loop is CASSTRRGRTNYGYTF. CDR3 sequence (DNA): TGTGCCAGCAGCACTAGGAGGGGCAGGACTAACTATGGCTACACCTTC.

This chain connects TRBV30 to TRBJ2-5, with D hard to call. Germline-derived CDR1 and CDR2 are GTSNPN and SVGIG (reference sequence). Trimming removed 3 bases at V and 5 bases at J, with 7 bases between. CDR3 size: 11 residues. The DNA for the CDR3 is TGTGCCTGGAGCCTGTCGGAGACCCAGTACTTC. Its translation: CAWSLSETQYF.

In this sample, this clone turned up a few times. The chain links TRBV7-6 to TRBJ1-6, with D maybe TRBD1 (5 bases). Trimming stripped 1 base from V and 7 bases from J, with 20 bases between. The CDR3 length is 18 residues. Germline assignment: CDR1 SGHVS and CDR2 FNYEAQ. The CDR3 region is CASSLEGRSTTVNSPLHF. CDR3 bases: TGTGCCAGCAGCTTAGAAGGGAGGTCGACGACAGTCAATTCACCCCTCCACTTT.

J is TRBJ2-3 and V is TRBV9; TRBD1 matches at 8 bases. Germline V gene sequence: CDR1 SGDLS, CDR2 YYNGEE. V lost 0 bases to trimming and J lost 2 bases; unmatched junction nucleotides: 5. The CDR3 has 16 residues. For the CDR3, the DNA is TGTGCCAGCAGCGTAGAGGGGACAGGACACACAGATACGCAGTATTTT. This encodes CASSVEGTGHTDTQYF. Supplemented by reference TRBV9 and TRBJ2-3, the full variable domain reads DSGVTQTPKHLITATGQRVTLRCSPRSGDLSVYWYQQSLDQGLQFLIQYYNGEERAKGNILERFSAQQFPDLHSELNLSSLELGDSALYFCASSVEGTGHTDTQYFGPGTRLTVL.

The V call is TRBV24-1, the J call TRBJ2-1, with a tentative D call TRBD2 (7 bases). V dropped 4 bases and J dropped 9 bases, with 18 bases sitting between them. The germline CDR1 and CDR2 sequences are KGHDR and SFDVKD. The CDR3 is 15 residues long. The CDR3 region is CATSEGGGPTVEQFF. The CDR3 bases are TGTGCCACCAGTGAGGGGGGGGGCCCTACGGTTGAGCAGTTCTTC.

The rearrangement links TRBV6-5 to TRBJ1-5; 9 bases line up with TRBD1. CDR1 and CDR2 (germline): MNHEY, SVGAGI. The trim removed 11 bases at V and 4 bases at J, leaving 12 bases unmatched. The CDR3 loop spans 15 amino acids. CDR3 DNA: TGTGCCGCCAAACAGGGGGCTGGGGGAAATCAGCCCCAGCATTTT. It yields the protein CAAKQGAGGNQPQHF.

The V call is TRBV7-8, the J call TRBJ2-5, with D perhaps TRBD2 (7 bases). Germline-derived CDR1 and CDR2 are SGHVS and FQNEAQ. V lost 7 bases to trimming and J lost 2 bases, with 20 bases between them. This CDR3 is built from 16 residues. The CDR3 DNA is TGTGCCAGCACCCTCGGGGAGGGGGGAACACAAGAGACCCAGTACTTC. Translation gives CASTLGEGGTQETQYF. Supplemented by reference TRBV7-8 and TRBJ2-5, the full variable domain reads GAGVSQSPRYKVAKRGQDVALRCDPISGHVSLFWYQQALGQGPEFLTYFQNEAQLDKSGLPSDRFFAERPEGSVSTLKIQRTQQEDSAVYLCASTLGEGGTQETQYFGPGTRLLVL.

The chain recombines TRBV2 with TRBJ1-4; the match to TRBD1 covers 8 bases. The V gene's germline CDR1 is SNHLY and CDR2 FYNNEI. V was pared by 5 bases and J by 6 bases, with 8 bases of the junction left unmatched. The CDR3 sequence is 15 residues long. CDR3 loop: CASSSSGTGDEKLFF. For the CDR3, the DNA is TGTGCCAGCAGTTCCTCCGGGACAGGTGATGAAAAACTGTTTTTT.

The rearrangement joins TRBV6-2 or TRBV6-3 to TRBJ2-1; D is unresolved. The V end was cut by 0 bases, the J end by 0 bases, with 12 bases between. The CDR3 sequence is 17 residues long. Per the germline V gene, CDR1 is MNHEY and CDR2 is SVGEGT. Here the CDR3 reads CASSYSSRSSSYNEQFF. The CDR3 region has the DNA TGTGCCAGCAGTTACTCGAGCAGGTCCAGCTCCTACAATGAGCAGTTCTTC.